This passage covers 19 T cell receptor beta chains from one sample sequenced in a study of blood T cell repertoires in COVID-19. Profiling relied on immunoSEQ multiplex PCR, and the TCRdb table lists in-frame clones only, not all of them. The profile shows around 300,000 clones, 90% of them singletons. Sequenced input: PBMCs or T cells enriched from blood (not recorded which). The receptors come from a woman aged 18 to 35 with acute COVID-19.

The chain is built from TRBV30 and TRBJ1-6; 8 positions match TRBD1. Losses at the gene ends were 0 bases for V and 9 bases for J; bases not matched to a gene: 7. The CDR3 is 15 residues long. Germline lookup yields CDR1 GTSNPN and CDR2 SVGIG (reference sequence). The CDR3 DNA reads as TGTGCCTGGAGTGTACAACAGGGGGTGGTTTCACCCCTCCACTTT. Its translation is CAWSVQQGVVSPLHF. Supplemented by reference TRBV30 and TRBJ1-6, the full variable domain reads SQTIHQWPATLVQPVGSPLSLECTVEGTSNPNLYWYRQAAGRGLQLLFYSVGIGQISSEVPQNLSASRPQDRQFILSSKKLLLSDSGFYLCAWSVQQGVVSPLHFGNGTRLTVT.

The V call is TRBV7-2, the J call TRBJ2-7; D gene ambiguous. The CDR3 loop spans 13 amino acids. Germline assignment: CDR1 SGHTA and CDR2 FQGNSA. V lost 7 bases and J lost 3, with 13 bases in between. DNA for the CDR3: TGTGCCAGCAACCCTTCATTCGGCTACGAGCAGTACTTC. This gives the protein CASNPSFGYEQYF.

The rearrangement links TRBV7-2 to TRBJ1-6; tentative D call: TRBD1 (6 bases). V was shortened by 2 bases and J by 9 bases, with 11 bases between the two germline ends. Per the germline V gene, CDR1 is SGHTA and CDR2 is FQGNSA. The CDR3 is 14 amino acids. Here the CDR3 reads CASSLQTGSSPLHF. Written as DNA, the CDR3 is TGTGCCAGCAGCTTACAAACAGGGTCTTCACCCCTCCACTTT.

The chain is built from TRBV28 and TRBJ2-5; TRBD2 agrees at 11 bases. CDR1 MDHEN and CDR2 SYDVKM come from the germline V gene. The CDR3 extends over 18 amino acids. The ends lost 3 bases at V and 2 bases at J; junction bases unmatched: 11. The CDR3 region has the DNA TGTGCCAGCAGTTTCCTTGCTCTAGCGGGAGGAAGGCAAGAGACCCAGTACTTC. Translated, it gives CASSFLALAGGRQETQYF.

This sequence joins TRBV23-1 and TRBJ1-2; 10 positions agree with TRBD1. TRBV23-1 is an open reading frame whose function is uncertain. Unmatched junction bases numbered 12, after V lost 3 bases and J lost 8 bases. The CDR3 contains 16 residues. The CDR3 sequence is CASSQAGTGVMGGYTF. CDR3 bases: TGCGCCAGCAGTCAGGCCGGGACAGGGGTAATGGGAGGCTACACCTTC.

This chain uses TRBV11-3 with TRBJ2-1; TRBD1 might be the D (6 bases). The CDR3 length is 14 residues. Germline values: CDR1 SGHNT, CDR2 YENEEA. V lost 0 bases and J lost 8, with 11 bases in between. CDR3 loop: CASSLEGAGDEQFF. Written as DNA, the CDR3 is TGTGCCAGCAGCTTAGAAGGGGCAGGGGATGAGCAGTTCTTC.

The gene calls are TRBV11-2 and TRBJ2-5; 7 positions agree with TRBD2. Germline V CDR1 and CDR2: SGHAT, FQNNGV. The CDR3 has 13 residues. Unmatched junction bases numbered 9, after V lost 5 bases and J lost 9 bases. Written as DNA, the CDR3 is TGTGCCAGCAGCGTGAGCGGGGTGGGGGCCCAGTACTTC. This encodes CASSVSGVGAQYF.

CDR3 sequence: CASSLVHRTSRYNEQFF. CDR3 bases: TGTGCCAGCAGCTTAGTCCACAGAACTAGCAGATACAATGAGCAGTTCTTC. The chain uses TRBV11-2 and TRBJ2-1, with D possibly TRBD2 on 6 matching bases. Germline CDR1 is SGHAT and CDR2 is FQNNGV. The CDR3 sequence is 17 residues long. Between the trimmed V and J ends, which lost 1 base and 4 bases, there was a span of 17 bases.

The chain employs TRBV10-3 and TRBJ1-1; 8 nucleotides line up with TRBD1. The V and J ends lost 5 bases and 5 bases, in that order; junction bases with no gene match: 4. This CDR3 comprises 13 residues. The germline V gene has CDR1 ENHRY and CDR2 SYGVKD. As DNA, the CDR3 is TGTGCCATCAGTACAACAGGGGGAACTGAAGCTTTCTTT. It is translated as CAISTTGGTEAFF.

The chain links TRBV28 to TRBJ2-7; 7 bases are shared with TRBD1. V shed 4 bases and J 3 bases; nucleotides not matched to a gene: 6. This CDR3 is built from 14 residues. CDR1 MDHEN and CDR2 SYDVKM come from the germline V gene. The CDR3 loop reads CASSYDREIYEQYF. The CDR3 nucleotides are TGTGCCAGCAGTTACGACAGGGAAATCTACGAGCAGTACTTC.

V usage is TRBV5-1 and J usage is TRBJ1-6; possible D gene TRBD1, 5 bases. V lost 2 bases and J 9 bases, leaving 15 bases between the germline ends. The V gene's germline CDR1 is SGHRS and CDR2 YFSETQ. The CDR3 has 15 amino acids. This CDR3 is CASSLWSSTGSPLHF. CDR3 DNA: TGCGCCAGCAGCTTATGGTCAAGTACAGGTTCACCCCTCCACTTT.

The V gene is TRBV4-3, the J gene TRBJ1-6, with D unresolved. The CDR3 length is 14 residues. Germline lookup yields CDR1 LGHNA and CDR2 YSLEER. Trimming left V 0 bases short and J 14 bases short, with 14 bases between. CDR3 in amino acids: CASSQDIDAGALHF. CDR3 DNA sequence: TGCGCCAGCAGCCAAGATATCGACGCAGGCGCCCTCCACTTT.

This clone occurred once. The rearrangement joins TRBV29-1 to TRBJ2-7; 7 bases line up with TRBD2. Germline CDR1 is SQVTM and CDR2 is ANQGSEA. V lost 0 bases and J lost 5; bases outside the gene matches: 7. The CDR3 is made up of 14 amino acids. Here the CDR3 DNA reads TGCAGCGTTGAAGATGGGAGGGGCCACCACGAGCAGTACTTC. Translated: CSVEDGRGHHEQYF.

The chain employs TRBV12-5 and TRBJ2-2; 12 bases align to TRBD2. The CDR3 contains 21 residues. Trimming at V came to 1 base and at J to 7 bases, leaving 19 bases not matched to a gene. Germline assignment: CDR1 LGHNT and CDR2 FRNRAP. The CDR3 loop is CASGLGTALLTSGRWGGELFF. As DNA, the CDR3 is TGTGCTAGTGGTTTGGGGACTGCGCTTTTGACTAGCGGGAGATGGGGCGGGGAGCTGTTTTTT.

This chain joins TRBV7-2 and TRBJ2-1; perhaps TRBD2 as D (6 bases). The CDR3 has 15 residues. Germline assignment: CDR1 SGHTA and CDR2 FQGNSA. Trimming shortened V by 1 base and J by 5 bases, and 12 bases separated the two germline ends. CDR3 nucleotides: TGTGCCAGCAGCTTAGTTGGGAGGCCCCACAATGAGCAGTTCTTC. This encodes CASSLVGRPHNEQFF.

J is TRBJ1-1 and V is TRBV7-9; 7 bases line up with TRBD1. V was pared by 5 bases and J by 3 bases, with 9 bases of the junction left unmatched. CDR1 SEHNR and CDR2 FQNEAQ come from the germline V gene (reference sequence). The CDR3 loop spans 15 amino acids. This CDR3 is CASSPRGRVYTEAFF. The DNA for the CDR3 is TGTGCCAGCAGCCCAAGGGGGCGCGTCTACACTGAAGCTTTCTTT.

The chain combines TRBV29-1 with TRBJ2-7; possible D gene TRBD2, 5 bases. CDR3 length: 13 amino acids. Trimming shortened V by 5 bases and J by 3 bases, and 14 bases separated the two germline ends. Per the germline V gene, CDR1 is SQVTM and CDR2 is ANQGSEA. The CDR3 sequence is CSVTSGWGYEQYF. The CDR3, as DNA: TGCAGCGTTACCAGCGGCTGGGGCTACGAGCAGTACTTC.

The rearrangement joins TRBV12-3 or TRBV12-4 to TRBJ2-3; D is undetermined. V dropped 4 bases and J dropped 6 bases, with 5 bases sitting between them. There are 11 residues in the CDR3. CDR3 bases: TGTGCCAGCAGTTCACTGGATACGCAGTATTTT. It yields the protein CASSSLDTQYF.

The rearrangement links TRBV27 to TRBJ1-2, with D possibly matching TRBD1 (6 bases). Germline-derived CDR1 and CDR2 are MNHEY and SMNVEV (reference sequence). The CDR3 is 16 amino acids. V was clipped by 5 bases and J by 0 bases, with 16 bases between them. In DNA, the CDR3 is TGTGCCAGCAGTCCCTTTTTGACAGGTTCTAACTATGGCTACACCTTC. It translates to CASSPFLTGSNYGYTF.